This TCR beta chain is from a study of blood T cell repertoires in COVID-19. Study-level information: Specimens from acute and convalescent COVID-19 originated in the United States, Italy and Spain. The cDNA or gDNA used as material had been derived from T cells, B-cell-depleted T cells, or PBMCs.

Study processing details: Counts of nucleated cells, estimated from reference gene primer amplification, were obtained. The repertoire was sequenced with immunoSEQ multiplex PCR; TCRdb's copy has only in-frame clones and lacks some. The D gene and trimming were derived from the DNA, and the V and J assignments and clone size from that table. The sample has more than 90,000 clones; around 83% are singletons. Trimming shortened V by 4 bases and J by 4 bases, and 14 bases separated the two germline ends. Germline CDR1 is SGHRS and CDR2 is YFSETQ. The CDR3 contains 15 residues. Sequencing was done on a sample of peripheral blood. The TCR comes from a man between 65 and 85 years old with acute or convalescent COVID-19. This chain links TRBV5-1 with TRBJ1-4; tentative D call: TRBD1 (6 bases). Here the CDR3 DNA reads TGCGCCAGCAGCCTTACGGACAGCCGTAATGAAAAACTGTTTTTT. It encodes CASSLTDSRNEKLFF.